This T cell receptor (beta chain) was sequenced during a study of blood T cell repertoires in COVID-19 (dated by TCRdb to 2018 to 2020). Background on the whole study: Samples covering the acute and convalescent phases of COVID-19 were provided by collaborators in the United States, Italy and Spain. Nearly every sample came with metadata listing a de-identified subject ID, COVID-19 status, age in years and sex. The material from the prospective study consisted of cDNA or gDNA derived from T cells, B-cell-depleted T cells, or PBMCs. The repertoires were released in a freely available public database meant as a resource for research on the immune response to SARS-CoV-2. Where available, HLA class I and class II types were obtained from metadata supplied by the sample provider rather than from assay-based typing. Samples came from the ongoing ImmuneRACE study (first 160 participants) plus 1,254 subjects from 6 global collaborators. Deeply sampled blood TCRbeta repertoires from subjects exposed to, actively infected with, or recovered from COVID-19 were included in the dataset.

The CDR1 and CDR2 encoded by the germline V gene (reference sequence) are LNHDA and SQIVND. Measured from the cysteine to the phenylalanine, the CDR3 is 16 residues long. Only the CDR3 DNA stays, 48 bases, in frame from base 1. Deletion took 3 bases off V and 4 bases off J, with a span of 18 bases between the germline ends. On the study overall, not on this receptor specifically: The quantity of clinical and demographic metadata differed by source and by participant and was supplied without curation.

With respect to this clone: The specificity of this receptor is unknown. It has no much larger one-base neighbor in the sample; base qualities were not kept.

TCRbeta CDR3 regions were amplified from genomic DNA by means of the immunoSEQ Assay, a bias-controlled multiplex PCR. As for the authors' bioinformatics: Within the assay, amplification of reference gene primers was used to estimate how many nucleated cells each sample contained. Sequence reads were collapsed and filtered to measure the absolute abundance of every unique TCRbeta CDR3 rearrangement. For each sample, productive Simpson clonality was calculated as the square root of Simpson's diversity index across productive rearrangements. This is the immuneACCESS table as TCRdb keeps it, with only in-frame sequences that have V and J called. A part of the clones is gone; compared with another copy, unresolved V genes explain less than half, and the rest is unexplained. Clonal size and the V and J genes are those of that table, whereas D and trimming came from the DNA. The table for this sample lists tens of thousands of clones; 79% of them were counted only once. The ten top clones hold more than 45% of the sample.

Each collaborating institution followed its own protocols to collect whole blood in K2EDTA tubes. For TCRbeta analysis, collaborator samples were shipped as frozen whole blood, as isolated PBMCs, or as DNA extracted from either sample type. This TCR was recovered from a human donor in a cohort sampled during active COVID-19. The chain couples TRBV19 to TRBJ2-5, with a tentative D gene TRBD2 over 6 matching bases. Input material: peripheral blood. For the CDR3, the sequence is CASSIRGGVVAETQYF. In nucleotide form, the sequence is TGTGCCAGTAGTATTCGGGGAGGAGTGGTTGCAGAGACCCAGTACTTC.